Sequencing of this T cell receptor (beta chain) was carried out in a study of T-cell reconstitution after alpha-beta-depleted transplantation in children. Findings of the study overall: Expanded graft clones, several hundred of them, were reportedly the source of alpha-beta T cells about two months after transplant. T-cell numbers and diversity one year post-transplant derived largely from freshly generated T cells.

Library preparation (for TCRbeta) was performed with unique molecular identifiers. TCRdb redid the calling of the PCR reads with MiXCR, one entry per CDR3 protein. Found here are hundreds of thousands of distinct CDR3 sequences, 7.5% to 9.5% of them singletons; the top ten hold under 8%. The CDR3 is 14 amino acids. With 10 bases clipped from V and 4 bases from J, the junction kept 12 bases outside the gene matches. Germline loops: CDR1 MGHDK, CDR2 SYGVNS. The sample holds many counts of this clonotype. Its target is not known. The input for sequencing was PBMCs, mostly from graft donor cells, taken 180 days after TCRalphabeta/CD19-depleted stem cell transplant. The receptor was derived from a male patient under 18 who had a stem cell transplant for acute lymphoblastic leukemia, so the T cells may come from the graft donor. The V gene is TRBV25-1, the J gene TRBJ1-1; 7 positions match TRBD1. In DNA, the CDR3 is TGTGCCAACAACTTCGACAGGGAGTCCACTGAAGCTTTCTTT. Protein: CANNFDRESTEAFF.